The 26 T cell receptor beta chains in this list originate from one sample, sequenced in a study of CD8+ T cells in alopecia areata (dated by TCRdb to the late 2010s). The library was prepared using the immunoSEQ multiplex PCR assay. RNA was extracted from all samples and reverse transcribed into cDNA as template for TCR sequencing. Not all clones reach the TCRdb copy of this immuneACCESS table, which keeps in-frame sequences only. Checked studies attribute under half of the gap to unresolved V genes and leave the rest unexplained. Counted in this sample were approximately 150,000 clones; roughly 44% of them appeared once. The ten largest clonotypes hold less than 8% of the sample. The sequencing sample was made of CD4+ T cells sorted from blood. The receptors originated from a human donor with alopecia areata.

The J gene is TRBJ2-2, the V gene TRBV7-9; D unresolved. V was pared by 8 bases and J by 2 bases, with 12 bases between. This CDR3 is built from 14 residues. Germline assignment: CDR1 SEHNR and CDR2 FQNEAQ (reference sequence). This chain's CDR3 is CASAPHFNTGELFF. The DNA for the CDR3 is TGTGCCAGCGCCCCCCACTTTAACACCGGGGAGCTGTTTTTT.

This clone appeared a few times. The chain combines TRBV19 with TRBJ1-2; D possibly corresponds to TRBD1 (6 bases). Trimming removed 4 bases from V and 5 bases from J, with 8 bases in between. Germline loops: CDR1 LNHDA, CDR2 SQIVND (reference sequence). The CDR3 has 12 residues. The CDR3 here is CASSRTEYGYTF. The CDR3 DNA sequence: TGTGCCAGTAGTAGGACAGAGTATGGCTACACCTTC.

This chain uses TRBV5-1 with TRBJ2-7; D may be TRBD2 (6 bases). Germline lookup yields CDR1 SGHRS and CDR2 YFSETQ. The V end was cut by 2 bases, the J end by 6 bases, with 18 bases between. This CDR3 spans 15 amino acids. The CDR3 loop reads CASSFAGLEPREQYF. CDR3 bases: TGCGCCAGCAGCTTCGCGGGGCTAGAACCGCGCGAGCAGTACTTC.

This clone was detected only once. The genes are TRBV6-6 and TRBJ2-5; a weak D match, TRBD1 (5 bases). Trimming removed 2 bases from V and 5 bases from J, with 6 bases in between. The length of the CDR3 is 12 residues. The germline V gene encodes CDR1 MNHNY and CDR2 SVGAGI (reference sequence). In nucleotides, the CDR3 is TGTGCCAGCAGTTACGCAGGGGAGACCCAGTACTTC. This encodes CASSYAGETQYF.

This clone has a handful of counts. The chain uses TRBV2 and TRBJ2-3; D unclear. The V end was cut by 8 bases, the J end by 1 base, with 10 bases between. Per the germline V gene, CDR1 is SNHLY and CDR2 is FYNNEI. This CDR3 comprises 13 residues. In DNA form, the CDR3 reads TGTGCCAGCCAAACCCCCGGCACAGATACGCAGTATTTT. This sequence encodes CASQTPGTDTQYF.

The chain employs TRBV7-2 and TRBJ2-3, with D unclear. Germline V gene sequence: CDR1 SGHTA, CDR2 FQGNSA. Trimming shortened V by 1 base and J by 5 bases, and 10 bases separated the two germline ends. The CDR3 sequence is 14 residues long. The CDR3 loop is CASSLVGAGDTQYF. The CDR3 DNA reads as TGTGCCAGCAGCTTAGTTGGAGCCGGAGATACGCAGTATTTT.

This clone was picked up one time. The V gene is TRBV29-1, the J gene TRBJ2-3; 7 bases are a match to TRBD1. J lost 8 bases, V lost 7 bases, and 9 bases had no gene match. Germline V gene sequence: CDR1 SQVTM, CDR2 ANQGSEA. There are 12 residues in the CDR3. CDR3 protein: CSATGLSGTQYF. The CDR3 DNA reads TGCAGCGCGACAGGGCTATCGGGTACGCAGTATTTT.

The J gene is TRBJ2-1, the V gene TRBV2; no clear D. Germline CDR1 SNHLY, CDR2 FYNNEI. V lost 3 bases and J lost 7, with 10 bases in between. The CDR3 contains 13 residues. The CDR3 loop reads CASSDNWGNEQFF. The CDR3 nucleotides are TGTGCCAGCAGTGACAATTGGGGAAATGAGCAGTTCTTC.

The CDR3 DNA is TGCAGTGCTACTACCACCTTTGAGCAGTACTTC. Encoded protein: CSATTTFEQYF. The chain combines TRBV20-1 with TRBJ2-7; D unresolved. Trimming removed 4 bases at V and 7 bases at J, with 11 bases between. CDR1 DFQATT and CDR2 SNEGSKA come from the germline V gene (reference sequence). The CDR3 is 11 amino acids.

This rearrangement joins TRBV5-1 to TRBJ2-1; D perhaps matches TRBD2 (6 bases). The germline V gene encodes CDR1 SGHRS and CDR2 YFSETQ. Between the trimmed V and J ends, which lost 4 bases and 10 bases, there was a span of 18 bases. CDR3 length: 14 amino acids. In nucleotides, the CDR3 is TGCGCCAGCAGCCCCGGGGACTTTAAAGGGGAGCAGTTCTTC. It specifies CASSPGDFKGEQFF.

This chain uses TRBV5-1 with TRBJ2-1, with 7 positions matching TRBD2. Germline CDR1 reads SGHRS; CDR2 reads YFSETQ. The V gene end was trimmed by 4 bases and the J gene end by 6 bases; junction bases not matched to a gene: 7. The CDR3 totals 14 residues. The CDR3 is CASSHGSGGNEQFF. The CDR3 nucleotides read TGCGCCAGCAGCCACGGGTCGGGGGGCAATGAGCAGTTCTTC.

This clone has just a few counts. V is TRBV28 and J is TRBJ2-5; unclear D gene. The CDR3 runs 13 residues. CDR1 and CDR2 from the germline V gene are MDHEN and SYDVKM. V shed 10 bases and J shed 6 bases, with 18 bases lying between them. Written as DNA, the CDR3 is TGTGCCACTACAGAGGCAGTTCGCAAGACCCAGTACTTC. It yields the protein CATTEAVRKTQYF.

This chain's CDR3 is CASRRAQGAGVLNTGELFF. As DNA, the CDR3 is TGTGCCAGCAGACGGGCCCAGGGTGCTGGAGTCCTAAACACCGGGGAGCTGTTTTTT. The chain has TRBV28 and TRBJ2-2; tentatively, D is TRBD1 (5 bases). With 6 bases removed from V and 2 bases from J, the gap between germline ends came to 25 bases. This CDR3 is 19 amino acids long. Germline V gene sequence: CDR1 MDHEN, CDR2 SYDVKM.

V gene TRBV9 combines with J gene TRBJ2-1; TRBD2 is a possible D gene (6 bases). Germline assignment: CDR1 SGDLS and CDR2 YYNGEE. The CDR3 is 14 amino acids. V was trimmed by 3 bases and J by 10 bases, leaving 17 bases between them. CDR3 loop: CASSAVPGDVEQFF. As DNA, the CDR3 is TGTGCCAGCAGCGCCGTCCCGGGAGACGTCGAGCAGTTCTTC.

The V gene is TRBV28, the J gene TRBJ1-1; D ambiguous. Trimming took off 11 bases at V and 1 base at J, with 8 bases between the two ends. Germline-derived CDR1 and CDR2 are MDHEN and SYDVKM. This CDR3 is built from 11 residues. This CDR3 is CASNRNTEAFF. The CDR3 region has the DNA TGTGCCTCAAACAGGAACACTGAAGCTTTCTTT.

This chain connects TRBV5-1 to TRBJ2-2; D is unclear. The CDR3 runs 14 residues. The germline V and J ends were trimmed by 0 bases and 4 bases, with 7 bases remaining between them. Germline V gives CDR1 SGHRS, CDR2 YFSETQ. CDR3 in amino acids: CASSLDHPTGELFF. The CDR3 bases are TGCGCCAGCAGCTTGGATCACCCCACCGGGGAGCTGTTTTTT.

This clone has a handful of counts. CDR3 protein: CASSSGQLQETQYF. In nucleotides, the CDR3 is TGTGCCAGCAGTTCCGGACAGCTCCAAGAGACCCAGTACTTC. V usage is TRBV28 and J usage is TRBJ2-5; the D gene is possibly TRBD1 (6 bases). In germline, CDR1 is MDHEN, CDR2 SYDVKM. CDR3 size: 14 residues. Trimming pared 4 bases from V and 1 base from J, leaving 10 bases between. Variable domain in full (rest from reference TRBV28 and TRBJ2-5): DVKVTQSSRYLVKRTGEKVFLECVQDMDHENMFWYRQDPGLGLRLIYFSYDVKMKEKGDIPEGYSVSREKKERFSLILESASTNQTSMYLCASSSGQLQETQYFGPGTRLLVL.

CDR3 amino acids: CASGSTSAYNEQFF. The CDR3 coding sequence is TGTGCCAGCGGCTCGACTAGCGCGTACAATGAGCAGTTCTTC. This rearrangement joins TRBV2 to TRBJ2-1; 8 bases align to TRBD2. The CDR3 extends over 14 amino acids. Trimming took 8 bases from V and 4 from J; bases not matched to a gene: 7. The germline gives CDR1 SNHLY, CDR2 FYNNEI. The full variable domain, its missing parts supplied by reference TRBV2 and TRBJ2-1, is EPEVTQTPSHQVTQMGQEVILRCVPISNHLYFYWYRQILGQKVEFLVSFYNNEISEKSEIFDDQFSVERPDGSNFTLKIRSTKLEDSAMYFCASGSTSAYNEQFFGPGTRLTVL.

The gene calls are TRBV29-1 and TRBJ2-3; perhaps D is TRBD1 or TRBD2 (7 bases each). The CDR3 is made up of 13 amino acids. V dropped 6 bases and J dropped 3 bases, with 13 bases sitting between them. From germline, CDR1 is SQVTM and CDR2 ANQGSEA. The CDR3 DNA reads TGCAGCGTCCGACAGGGAGGGACAGATACGCAGTATTTT. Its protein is CSVRQGGTDTQYF.

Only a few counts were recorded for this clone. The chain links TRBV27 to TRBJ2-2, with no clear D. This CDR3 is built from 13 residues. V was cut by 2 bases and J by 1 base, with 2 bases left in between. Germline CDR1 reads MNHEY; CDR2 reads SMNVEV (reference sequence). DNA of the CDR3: TGTGCCAGCAGTTTAGGGAACACCGGGGAGCTGTTTTTT. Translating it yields CASSLGNTGELFF.

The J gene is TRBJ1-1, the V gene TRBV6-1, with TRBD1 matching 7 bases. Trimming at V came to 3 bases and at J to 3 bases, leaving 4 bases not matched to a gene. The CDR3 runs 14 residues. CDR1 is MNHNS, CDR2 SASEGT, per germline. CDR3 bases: TGTGCCAGCAGTGACCGACAGGGCTACACTGAAGCTTTCTTT. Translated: CASSDRQGYTEAFF.

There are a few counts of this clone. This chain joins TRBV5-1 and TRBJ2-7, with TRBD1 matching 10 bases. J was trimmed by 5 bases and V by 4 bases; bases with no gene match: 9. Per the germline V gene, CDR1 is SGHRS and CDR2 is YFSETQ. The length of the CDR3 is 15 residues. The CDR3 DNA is TGCGCCAGCAGCCTGACAGGGGGCGAGTGGGACGAGCAGTACTTC. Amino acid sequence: CASSLTGGEWDEQYF.

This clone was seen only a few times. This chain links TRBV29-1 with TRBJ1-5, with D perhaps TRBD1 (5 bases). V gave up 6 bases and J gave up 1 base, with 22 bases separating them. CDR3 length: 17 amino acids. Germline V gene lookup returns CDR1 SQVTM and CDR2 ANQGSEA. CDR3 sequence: CSVILSFGTASNQPQHF. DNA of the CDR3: TGCAGCGTAATACTGTCCTTTGGGACCGCCAGCAATCAGCCCCAGCATTTT. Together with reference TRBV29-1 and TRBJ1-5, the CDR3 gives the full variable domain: SAVISQKPSRDICQRGTSLTIQCQVDSQVTMMFWYRQQPGQSLTLIATANQGSEATYESGFVIDKFPISRPNLTFSTLTVSNMSPEDSSIYLCSVILSFGTASNQPQHFGDGTRLSIL.

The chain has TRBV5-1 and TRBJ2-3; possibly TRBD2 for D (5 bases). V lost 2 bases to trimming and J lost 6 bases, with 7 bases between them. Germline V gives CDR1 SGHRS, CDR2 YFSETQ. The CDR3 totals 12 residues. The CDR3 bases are TGCGCCAGCAGCTTCCTAGCCGATACGCAGTATTTT. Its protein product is CASSFLADTQYF.

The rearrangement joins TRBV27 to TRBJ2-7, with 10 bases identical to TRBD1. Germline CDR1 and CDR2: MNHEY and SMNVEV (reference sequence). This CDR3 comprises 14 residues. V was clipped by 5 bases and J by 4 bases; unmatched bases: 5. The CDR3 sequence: CASSHRDRGYEQYF. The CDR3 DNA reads TGTGCCAGCAGTCACCGGGACAGGGGTTACGAGCAGTACTTC.

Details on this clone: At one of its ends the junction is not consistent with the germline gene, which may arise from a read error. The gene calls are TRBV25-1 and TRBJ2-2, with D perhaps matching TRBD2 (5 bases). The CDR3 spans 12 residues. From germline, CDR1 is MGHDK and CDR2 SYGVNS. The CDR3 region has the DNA TGTGCCAGCAGTGAACTCTACGGGGAACTGTTTTTT. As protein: CASSELYGELFF.